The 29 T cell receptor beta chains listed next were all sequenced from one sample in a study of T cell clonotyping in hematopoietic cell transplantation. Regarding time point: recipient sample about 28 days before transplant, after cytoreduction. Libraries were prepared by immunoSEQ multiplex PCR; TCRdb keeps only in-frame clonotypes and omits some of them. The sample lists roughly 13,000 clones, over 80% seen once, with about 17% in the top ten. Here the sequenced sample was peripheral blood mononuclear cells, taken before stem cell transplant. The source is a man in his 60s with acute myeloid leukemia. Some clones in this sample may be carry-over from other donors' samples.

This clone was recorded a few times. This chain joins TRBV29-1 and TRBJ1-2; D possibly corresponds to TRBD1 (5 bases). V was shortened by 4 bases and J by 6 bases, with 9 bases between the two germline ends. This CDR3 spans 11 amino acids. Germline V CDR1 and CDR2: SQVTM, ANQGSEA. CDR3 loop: CSVALGDGYTF. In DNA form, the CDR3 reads TGCAGCGTTGCCTTGGGGGATGGCTACACCTTC. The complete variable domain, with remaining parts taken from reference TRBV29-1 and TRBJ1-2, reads SAVISQKPSRDICQRGTSLTIQCQVDSQVTMMFWYRQQPGQSLTLIATANQGSEATYESGFVIDKFPISRPNLTFSTLTVSNMSPEDSSIYLCSVALGDGYTFGSGTRLTVV.

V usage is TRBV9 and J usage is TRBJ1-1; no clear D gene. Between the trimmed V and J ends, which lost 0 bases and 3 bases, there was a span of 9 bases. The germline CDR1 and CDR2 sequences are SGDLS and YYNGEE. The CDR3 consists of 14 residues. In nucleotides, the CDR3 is TGTGCCAGCAGCGTAGGTTCAATGGACACTGAAGCTTTCTTT. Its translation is CASSVGSMDTEAFF.

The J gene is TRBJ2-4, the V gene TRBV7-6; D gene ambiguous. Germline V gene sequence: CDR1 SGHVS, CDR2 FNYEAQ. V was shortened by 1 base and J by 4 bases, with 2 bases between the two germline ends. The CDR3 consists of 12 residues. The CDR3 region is CASSLEKNIQYF. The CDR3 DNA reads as TGTGCCAGCAGCTTAGAGAAAAACATTCAGTACTTC. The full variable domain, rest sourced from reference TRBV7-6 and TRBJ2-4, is GAGVSQSPRYKVTKRGQDVALRCDPISGHVSLYWYRQALGQGPEFLTYFNYEAQQDKSGLPNDRFSAERPEGSISTLTIQRTEQRDSAMYRCASSLEKNIQYFGAGTRLSVL.

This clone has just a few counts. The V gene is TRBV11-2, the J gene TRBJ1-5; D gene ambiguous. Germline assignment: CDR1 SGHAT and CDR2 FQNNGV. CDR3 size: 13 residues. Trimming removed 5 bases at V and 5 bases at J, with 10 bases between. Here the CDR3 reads CASSKTRDQPQHF. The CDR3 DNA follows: TGTGCCAGCAGCAAAACCAGAGATCAGCCCCAGCATTTT. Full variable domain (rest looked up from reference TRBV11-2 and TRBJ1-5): EAGVAQSPRYKIIEKRQSVAFWCNPISGHATLYWYQQILGQGPKLLIQFQNNGVVDDSQLPKDRFSAERLKGVDSTLKIQPAKLEDSAVYLCASSKTRDQPQHFGDGTRLSIL.

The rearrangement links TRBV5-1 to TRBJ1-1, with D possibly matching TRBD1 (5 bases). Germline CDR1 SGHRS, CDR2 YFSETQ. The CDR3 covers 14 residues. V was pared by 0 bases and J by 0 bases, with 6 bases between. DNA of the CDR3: TGCGCCAGCAGCTTGGGACAGATGAACACTGAAGCTTTCTTT. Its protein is CASSLGQMNTEAFF.

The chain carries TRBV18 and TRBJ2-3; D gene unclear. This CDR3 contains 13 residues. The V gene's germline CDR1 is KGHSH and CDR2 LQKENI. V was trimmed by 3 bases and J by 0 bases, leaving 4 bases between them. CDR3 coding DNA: TGTGCCAGCTCACCGCCGAGCACAGATACGCAGTATTTT. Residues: CASSPPSTDTQYF. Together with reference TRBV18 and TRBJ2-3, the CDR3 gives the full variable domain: NAGVMQNPRHLVRRRGQEARLRCSPMKGHSHVYWYRQLPEEGLKFMVYLQKENIIDESGMPKERFSAEFPKEGPSILRIQQVVRGDSAAYFCASSPPSTDTQYFGPGTRLTVL.

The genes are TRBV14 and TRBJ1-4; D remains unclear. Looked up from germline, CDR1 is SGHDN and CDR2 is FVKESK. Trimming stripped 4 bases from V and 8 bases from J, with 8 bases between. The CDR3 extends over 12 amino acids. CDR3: CASSPRGEKLFF. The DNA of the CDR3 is TGTGCCAGCAGCCCCCGAGGGGAAAAACTGTTTTTT.

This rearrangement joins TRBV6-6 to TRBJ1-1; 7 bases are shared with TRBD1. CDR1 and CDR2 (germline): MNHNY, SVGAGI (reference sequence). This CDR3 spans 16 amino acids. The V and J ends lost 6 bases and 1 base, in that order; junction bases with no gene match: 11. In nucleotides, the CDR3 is TGTGCCAGCAGCGCCGGACAGGTGAGGGGGAACACTGAAGCTTTCTTT. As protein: CASSAGQVRGNTEAFF.

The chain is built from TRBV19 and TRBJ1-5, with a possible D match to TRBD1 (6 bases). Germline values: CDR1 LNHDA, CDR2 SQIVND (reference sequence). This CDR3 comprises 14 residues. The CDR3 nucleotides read TGTGATATACCACGGGGGCAGGGCAATCAGCCCCAGCATTTT. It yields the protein CDIPRGQGNQPQHF.

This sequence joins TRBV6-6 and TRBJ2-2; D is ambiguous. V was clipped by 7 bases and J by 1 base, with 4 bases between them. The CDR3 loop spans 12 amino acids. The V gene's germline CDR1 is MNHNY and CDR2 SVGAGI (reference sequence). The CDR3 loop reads CASTRNTGELFF. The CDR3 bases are TGTGCCAGCACGCGGAACACCGGGGAGCTGTTTTTT.

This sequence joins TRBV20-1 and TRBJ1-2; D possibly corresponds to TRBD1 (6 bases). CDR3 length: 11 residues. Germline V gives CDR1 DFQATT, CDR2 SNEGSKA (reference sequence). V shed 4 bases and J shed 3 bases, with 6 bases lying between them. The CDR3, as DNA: TGCAGTGCTAAGGGGGACTATGGCTACACCTTC. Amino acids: CSAKGDYGYTF.

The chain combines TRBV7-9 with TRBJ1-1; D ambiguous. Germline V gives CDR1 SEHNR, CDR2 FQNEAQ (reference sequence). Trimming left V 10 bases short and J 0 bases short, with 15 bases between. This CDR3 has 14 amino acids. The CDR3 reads CATHHDTLNTEAFF. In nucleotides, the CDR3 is TGTGCCACCCATCATGACACTTTGAACACTGAAGCTTTCTTT. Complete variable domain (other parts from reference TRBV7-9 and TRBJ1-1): DTGVSQNPRHKITKRGQNVTFRCDPISEHNRLYWYRQTLGQGPEFLTYFQNEAQLEKSRLLSDRFSAERPKGSFSTLEIQRTEQGDSAMYLCATHHDTLNTEAFFGQGTRLTVV.

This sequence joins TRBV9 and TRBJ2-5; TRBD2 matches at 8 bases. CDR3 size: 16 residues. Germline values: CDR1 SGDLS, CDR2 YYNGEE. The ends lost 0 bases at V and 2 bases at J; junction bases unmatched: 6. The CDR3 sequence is CASSVAPLAGQETQYF. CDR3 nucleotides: TGTGCCAGCAGCGTAGCTCCATTAGCGGGACAAGAGACCCAGTACTTC.

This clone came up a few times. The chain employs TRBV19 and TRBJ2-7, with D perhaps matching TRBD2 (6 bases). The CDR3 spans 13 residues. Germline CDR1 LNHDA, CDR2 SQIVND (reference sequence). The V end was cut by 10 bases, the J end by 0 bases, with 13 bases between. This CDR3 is CATQLGGSYEQYF. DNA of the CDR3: TGTGCCACCCAACTCGGGGGCTCCTACGAGCAGTACTTC. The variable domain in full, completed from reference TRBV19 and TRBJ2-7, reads DGGITQSPKYLFRKEGQNVTLSCEQNLNHDAMYWYRQDPGQGLRLIYYSQIVNDFQKGDIAEGYSVSREKKESFPLTVTSAQKNPTAFYLCATQLGGSYEQYFGPGTRLTVT.

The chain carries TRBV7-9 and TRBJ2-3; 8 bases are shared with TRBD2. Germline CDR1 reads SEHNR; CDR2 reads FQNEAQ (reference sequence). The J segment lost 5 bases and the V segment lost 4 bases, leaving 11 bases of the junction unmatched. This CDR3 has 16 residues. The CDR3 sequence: CASSSYSGARGDTQYF. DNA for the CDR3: TGTGCCAGCAGCTCCTATAGCGGGGCCAGGGGAGATACGCAGTATTTT.

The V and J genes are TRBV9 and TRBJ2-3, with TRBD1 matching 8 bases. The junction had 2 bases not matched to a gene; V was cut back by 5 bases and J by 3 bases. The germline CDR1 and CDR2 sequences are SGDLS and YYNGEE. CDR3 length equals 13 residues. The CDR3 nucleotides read TGTGCCAGCAGATGGACAGGGACAGATACGCAGTATTTT. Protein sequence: CASRWTGTDTQYF.

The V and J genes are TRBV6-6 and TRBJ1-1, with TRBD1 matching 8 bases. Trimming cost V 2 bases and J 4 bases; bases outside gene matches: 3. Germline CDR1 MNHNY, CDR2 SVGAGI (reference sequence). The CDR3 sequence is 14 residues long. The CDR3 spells CASSYGRGRTEAFF. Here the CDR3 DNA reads TGTGCCAGCAGTTACGGCAGGGGGCGCACTGAAGCTTTCTTT.

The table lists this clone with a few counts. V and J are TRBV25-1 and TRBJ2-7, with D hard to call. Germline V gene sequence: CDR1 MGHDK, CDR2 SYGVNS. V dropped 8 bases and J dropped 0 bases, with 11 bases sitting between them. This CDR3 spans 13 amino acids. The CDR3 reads CASGARSSYEQYV. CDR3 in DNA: TGTGCCAGCGGTGCGAGGAGCTCCTACGAGCAGTACGTC.

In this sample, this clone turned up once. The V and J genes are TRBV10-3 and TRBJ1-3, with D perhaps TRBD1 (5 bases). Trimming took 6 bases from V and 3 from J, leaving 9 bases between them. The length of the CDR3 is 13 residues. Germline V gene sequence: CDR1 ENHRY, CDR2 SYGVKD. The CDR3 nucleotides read TGTGCCATCAGCCTGACAGATGGAAACACCATATATTTT. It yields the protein CAISLTDGNTIYF.

The CDR3 region has the DNA TGTGCCAGCAGTCAGTTAGGACCGCTGGGCGCCAATTCACCCCTCCACTTT. Translating gives CASSQLGPLGANSPLHF. The gene calls are TRBV2 and TRBJ1-6; D is uncertain. Per germline, CDR1 SNHLY and CDR2 FYNNEI. V was cut by 5 bases and J by 7 bases, with 21 bases left in between. This CDR3 has 17 residues.

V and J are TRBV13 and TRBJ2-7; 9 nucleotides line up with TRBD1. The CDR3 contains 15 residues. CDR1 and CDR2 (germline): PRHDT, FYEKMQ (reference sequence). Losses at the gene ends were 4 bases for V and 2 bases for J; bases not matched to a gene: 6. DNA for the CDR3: TGTGCCAGCAGCTCATCGACAGGGGGGACCTACGAGCAGTACTTC. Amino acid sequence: CASSSSTGGTYEQYF.

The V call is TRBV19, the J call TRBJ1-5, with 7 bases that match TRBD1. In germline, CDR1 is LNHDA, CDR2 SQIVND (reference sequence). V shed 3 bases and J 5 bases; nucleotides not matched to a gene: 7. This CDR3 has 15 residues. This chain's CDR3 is CASSIDRVEDQPQHF. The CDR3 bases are TGTGCCAGTAGTATCGACAGGGTAGAAGATCAGCCCCAGCATTTT.

DNA for the CDR3: TGTGCCAGCAGGGCAGGCCAGCTCTACGAGCAGTACTTC. It encodes CASRAGQLYEQYF. The chain carries TRBV6-1 and TRBJ2-7; D is undetermined. V gave up 6 bases and J gave up 3 bases, with 12 bases separating them. This CDR3 is built from 13 residues. CDR1 and CDR2 (germline): MNHNS, SASEGT.

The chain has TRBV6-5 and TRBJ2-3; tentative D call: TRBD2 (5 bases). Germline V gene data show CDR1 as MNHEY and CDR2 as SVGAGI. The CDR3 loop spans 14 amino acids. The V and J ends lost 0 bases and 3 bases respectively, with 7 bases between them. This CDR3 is CASSYSRETDTQYF. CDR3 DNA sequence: TGTGCCAGCAGTTACTCGAGGGAAACAGATACGCAGTATTTT.

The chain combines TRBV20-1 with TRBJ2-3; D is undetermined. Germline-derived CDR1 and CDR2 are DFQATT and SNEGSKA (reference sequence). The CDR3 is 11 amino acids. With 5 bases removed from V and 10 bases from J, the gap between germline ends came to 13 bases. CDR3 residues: CSAGPGLAQYF. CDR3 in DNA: TGCAGTGCTGGGCCCGGCCTGGCGCAGTATTTT.

The CDR3, as DNA: TGTGCCTGGGGGAGTATTCCTCAAGAGACCCAGTACTTC. This codes for CAWGSIPQETQYF. The chain joins TRBV30 to TRBJ2-5; D perhaps matches TRBD2 (5 bases). CDR1 is GTSNPN, CDR2 SVGIG, per germline (reference sequence). Trimming left V 5 bases short and J 2 bases short, with 12 bases between. The length of the CDR3 is 13 residues.

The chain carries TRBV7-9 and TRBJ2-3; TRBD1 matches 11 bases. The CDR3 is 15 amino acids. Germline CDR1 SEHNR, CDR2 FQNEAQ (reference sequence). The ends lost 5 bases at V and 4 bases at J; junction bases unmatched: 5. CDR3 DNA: TGTGCCAGCAGCCCAGGACAGGGGGCTTCAGATACGCAGTATTTT. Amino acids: CASSPGQGASDTQYF.

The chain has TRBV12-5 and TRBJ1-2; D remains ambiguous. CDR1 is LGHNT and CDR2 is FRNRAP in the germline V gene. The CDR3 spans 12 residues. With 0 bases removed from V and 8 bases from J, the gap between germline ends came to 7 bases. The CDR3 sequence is CASGLVQNGYTF. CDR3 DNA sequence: TGTGCTAGTGGTTTGGTACAGAACGGCTACACCTTC.

The CDR3 DNA is TGTGCCTGGAAAGGTCCCCGACACGAGCAGTACTTC. It is translated as CAWKGPRHEQYF. The chain carries TRBV30 and TRBJ2-7; no reliable D call. This CDR3 comprises 12 residues. CDR1 and CDR2 from the germline V gene are GTSNPN and SVGIG (reference sequence). V shed 4 bases and J shed 5 bases, with 12 bases lying between them.